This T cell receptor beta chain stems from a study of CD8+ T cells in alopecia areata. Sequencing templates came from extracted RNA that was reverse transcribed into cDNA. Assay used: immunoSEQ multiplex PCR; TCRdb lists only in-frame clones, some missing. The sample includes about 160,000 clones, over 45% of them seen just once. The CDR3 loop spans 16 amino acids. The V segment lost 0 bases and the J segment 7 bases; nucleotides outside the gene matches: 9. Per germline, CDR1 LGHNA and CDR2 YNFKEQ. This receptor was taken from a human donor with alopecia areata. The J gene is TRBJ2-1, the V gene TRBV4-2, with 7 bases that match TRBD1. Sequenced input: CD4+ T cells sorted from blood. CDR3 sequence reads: CASSQDGRYRGNEQFF. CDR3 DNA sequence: TGTGCCAGCAGCCAAGATGGACGGTACAGGGGTAATGAGCAGTTCTTC.